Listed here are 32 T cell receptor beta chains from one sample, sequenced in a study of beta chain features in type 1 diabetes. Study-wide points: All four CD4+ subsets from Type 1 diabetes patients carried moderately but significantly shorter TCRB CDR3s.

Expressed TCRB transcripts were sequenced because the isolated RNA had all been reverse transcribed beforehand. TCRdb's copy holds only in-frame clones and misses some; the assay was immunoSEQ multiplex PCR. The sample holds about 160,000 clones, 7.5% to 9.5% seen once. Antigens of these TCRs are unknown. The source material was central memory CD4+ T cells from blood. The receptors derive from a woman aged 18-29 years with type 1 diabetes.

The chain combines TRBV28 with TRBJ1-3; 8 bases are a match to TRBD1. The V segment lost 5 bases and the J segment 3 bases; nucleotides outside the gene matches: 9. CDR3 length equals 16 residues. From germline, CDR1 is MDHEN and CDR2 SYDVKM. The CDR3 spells CASSTTGAAFGNTIYF. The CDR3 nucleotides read TGTGCCAGCAGTACGACAGGGGCCGCATTTGGAAACACCATATATTTT.

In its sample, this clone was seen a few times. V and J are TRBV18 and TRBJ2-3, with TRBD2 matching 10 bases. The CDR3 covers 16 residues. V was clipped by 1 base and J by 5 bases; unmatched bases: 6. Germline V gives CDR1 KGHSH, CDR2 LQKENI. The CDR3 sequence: CASSPLSGGPEDTQYF. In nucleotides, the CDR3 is TGTGCCAGCTCACCACTTAGCGGGGGGCCCGAAGATACGCAGTATTTT.

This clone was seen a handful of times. CDR3 amino acids: CAWSQGGGTDTQYF. CDR3 DNA sequence: TGTGCCTGGAGTCAAGGGGGGGGGACAGATACGCAGTATTTT. V is TRBV30 and J is TRBJ2-3; possible D gene TRBD2, 7 bases. The length of the CDR3 is 14 residues. Trimming left V 2 bases short and J 3 bases short, with 12 bases between. CDR1 GTSNPN and CDR2 SVGIG come from the germline V gene (reference sequence).

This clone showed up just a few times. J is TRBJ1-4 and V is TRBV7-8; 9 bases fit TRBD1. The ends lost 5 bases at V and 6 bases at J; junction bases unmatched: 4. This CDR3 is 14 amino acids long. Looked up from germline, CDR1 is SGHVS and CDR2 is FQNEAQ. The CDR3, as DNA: TGTGCCAGCAGCATTGGACAGGGGTATGAAAAACTGTTTTTT. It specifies CASSIGQGYEKLFF.

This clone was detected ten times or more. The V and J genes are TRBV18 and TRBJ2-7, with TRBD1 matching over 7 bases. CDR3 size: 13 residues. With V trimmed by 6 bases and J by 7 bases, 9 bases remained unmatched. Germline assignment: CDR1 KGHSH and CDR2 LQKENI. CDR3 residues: CASSPGTEGEQYF. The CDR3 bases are TGTGCCAGCTCCCCCGGGACAGAGGGAGAGCAGTACTTC.

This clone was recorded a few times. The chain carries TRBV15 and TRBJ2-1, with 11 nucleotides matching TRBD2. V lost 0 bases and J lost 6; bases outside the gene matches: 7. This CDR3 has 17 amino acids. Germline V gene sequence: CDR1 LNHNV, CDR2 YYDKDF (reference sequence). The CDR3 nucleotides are TGTGCCACCAGCAGAGAACTAGCGGGAGATAGCGGCAATGAGCAGTTCTTC. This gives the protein CATSRELAGDSGNEQFF.

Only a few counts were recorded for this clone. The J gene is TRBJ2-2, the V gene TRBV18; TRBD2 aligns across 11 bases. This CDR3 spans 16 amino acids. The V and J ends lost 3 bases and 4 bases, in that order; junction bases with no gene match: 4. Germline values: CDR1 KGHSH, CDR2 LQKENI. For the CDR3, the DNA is TGTGCCAGCTCACCCGTGACTAGCGGGACCACCGGGGAGCTGTTTTTT. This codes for CASSPVTSGTTGELFF.

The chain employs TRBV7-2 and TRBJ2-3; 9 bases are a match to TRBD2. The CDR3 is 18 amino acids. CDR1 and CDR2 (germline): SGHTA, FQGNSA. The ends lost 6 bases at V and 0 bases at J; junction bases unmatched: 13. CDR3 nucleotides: TGTGCCAGCAGTTCTGCGACTAGCGGATGGTCTAGCACAGATACGCAGTATTTT. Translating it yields CASSSATSGWSSTDTQYF.

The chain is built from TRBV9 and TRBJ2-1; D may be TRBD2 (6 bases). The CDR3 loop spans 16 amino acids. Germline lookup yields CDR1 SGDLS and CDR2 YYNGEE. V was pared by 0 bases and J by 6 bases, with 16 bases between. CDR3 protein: CASSVAGWGDLNEQFF. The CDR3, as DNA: TGTGCCAGCAGCGTAGCAGGGTGGGGGGACCTCAATGAGCAGTTCTTC.

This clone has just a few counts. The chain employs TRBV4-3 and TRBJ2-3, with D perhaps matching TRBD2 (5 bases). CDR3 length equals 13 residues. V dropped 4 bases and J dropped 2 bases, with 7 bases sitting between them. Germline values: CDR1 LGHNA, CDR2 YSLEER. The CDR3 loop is CASSRELTDTQYF. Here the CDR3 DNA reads TGCGCCAGCAGCCGGGAGCTCACAGATACGCAGTATTTT.

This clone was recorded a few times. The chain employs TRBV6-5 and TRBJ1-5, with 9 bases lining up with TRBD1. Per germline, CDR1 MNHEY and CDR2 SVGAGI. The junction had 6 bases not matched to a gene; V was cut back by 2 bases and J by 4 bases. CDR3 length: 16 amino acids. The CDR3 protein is CASSYTGTGKNQPQHF. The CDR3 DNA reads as TGTGCCAGCAGTTACACAGGGACAGGGAAGAATCAGCCCCAGCATTTT.

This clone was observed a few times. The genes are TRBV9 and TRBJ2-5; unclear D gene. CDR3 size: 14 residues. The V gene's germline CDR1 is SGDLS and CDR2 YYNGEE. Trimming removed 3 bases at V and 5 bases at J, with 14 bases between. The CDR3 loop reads CASSEAPSVETQYF. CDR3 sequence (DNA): TGTGCCAGCAGCGAAGCCCCATCGGTGGAGACCCAGTACTTC.

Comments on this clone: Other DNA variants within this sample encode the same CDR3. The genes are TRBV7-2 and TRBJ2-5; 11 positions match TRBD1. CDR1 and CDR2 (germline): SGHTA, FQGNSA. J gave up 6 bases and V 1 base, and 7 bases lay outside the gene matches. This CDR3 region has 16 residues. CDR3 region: CASSLVGTGGLKTQYF. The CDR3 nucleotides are TGTGCCAGCAGCTTAGTGGGGACAGGGGGTTTAAAGACCCAGTACTTC.

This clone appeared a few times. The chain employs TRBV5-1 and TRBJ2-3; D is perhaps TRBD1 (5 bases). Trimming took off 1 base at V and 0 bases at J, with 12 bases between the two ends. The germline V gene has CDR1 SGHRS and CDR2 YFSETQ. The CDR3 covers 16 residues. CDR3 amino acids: CASSLSLRASTDTQYF. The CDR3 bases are TGCGCCAGCAGCTTGTCGCTCAGGGCCAGCACAGATACGCAGTATTTT. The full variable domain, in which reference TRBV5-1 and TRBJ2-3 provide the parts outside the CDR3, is KAGVTQTPRYLIKTRGQQVTLSCSPISGHRSVSWYQQTPGQGLQFLFEYFSETQRNKGNFPGRFSGRQFSNSRSEMNVSTLELGDSALYLCASSLSLRASTDTQYFGPGTRLTVL.

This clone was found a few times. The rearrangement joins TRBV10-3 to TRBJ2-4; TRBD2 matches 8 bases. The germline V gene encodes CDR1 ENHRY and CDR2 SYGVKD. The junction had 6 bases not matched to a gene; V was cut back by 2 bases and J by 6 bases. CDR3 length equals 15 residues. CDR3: CAISEPTAGGNIQYF. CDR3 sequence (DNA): TGTGCCATCAGTGAGCCCACGGCGGGGGGAAACATTCAGTACTTC.

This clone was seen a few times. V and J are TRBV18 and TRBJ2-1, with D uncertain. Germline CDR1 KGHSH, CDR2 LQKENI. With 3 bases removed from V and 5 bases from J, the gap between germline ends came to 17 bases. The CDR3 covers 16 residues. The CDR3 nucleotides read TGTGCCAGCTCACCCCGAGTGGGCGACGAAAACAATGAGCAGTTCTTC. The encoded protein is CASSPRVGDENNEQFF.

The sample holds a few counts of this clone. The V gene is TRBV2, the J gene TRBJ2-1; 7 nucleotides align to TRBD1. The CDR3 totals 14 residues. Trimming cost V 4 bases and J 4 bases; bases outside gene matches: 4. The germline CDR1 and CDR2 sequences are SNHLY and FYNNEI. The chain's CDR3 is CASSVSGQYNEQFF. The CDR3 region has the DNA TGTGCCAGCAGTGTATCGGGACAGTACAATGAGCAGTTCTTC.

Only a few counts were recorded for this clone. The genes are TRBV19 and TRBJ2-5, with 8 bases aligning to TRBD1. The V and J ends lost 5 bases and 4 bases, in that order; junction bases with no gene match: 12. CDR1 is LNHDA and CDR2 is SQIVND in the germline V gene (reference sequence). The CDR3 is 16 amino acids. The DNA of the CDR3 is TGTGCCAGTAGTCCTCGAAGGACAGGGACGGGAGAGACCCAGTACTTC. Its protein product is CASSPRRTGTGETQYF.

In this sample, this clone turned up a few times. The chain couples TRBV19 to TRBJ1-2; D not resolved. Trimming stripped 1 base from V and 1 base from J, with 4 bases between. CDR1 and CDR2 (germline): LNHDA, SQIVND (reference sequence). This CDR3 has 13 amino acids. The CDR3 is CASSIGVNYGYTF. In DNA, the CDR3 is TGTGCCAGTAGTATAGGAGTTAACTATGGCTACACCTTC.

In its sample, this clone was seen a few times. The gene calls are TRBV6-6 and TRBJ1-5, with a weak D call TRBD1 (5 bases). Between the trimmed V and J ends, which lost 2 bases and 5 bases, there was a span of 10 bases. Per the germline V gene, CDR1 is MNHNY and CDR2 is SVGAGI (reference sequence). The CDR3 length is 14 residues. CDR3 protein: CASSYSSGDQPQHF. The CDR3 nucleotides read TGTGCCAGCAGTTACAGTTCGGGGGATCAGCCCCAGCATTTT.

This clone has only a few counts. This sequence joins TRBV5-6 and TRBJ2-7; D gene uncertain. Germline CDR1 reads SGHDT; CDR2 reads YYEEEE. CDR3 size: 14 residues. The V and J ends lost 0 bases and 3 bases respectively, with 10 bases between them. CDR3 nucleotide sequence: TGTGCCAGCAGCTTGGGCGGCAAATACTACGAGCAGTACTTC. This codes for CASSLGGKYYEQYF. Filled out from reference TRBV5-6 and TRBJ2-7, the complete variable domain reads DAGVTQSPTHLIKTRGQQVTLRCSPKSGHDTVSWYQQALGQGPQFIFQYYEEEERQRGNFPDRFSGHQFPNYSSELNVNALLLGDSALYLCASSLGGKYYEQYFGPGTRLTVT.

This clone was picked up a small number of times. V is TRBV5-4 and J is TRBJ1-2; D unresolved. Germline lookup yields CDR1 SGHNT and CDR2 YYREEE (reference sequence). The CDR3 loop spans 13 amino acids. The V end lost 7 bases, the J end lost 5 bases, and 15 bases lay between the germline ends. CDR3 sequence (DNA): TGTGCCAGCGGCGGCGGATCGCGTTATGGCTACACCTTC. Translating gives CASGGGSRYGYTF.

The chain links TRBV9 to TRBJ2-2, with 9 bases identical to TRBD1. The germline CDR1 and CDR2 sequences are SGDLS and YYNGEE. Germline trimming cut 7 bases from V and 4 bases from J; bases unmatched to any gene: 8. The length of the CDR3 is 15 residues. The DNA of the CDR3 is TGTGCCAGCCGCCCGGGACAGGGCTTCACCGGGGAGCTGTTTTTT. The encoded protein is CASRPGQGFTGELFF.

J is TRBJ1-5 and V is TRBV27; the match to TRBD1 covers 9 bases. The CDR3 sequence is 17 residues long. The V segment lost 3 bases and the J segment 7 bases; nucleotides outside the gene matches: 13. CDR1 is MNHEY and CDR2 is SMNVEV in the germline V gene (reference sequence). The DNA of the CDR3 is TGTGCCAGCAGTTTTAGGGTCGGGACAGGGTTTGGCCAGCCCCAGCATTTT. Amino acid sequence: CASSFRVGTGFGQPQHF.

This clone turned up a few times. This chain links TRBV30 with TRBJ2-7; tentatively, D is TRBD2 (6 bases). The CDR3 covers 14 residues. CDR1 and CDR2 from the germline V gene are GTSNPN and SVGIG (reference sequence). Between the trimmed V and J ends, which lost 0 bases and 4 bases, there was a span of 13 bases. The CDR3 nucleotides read TGTGCCTGGAGTGTTGAGACTAGTTCGTACGAGCAGTACTTC. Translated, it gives CAWSVETSSYEQYF.

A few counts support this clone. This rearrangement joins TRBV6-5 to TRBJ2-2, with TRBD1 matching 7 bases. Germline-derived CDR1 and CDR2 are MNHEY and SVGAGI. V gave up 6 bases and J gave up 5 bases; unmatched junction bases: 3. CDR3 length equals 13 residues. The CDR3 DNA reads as TGTGCCAGCAGGGGACAGATTACCGGGGAGCTGTTTTTT. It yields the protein CASRGQITGELFF.

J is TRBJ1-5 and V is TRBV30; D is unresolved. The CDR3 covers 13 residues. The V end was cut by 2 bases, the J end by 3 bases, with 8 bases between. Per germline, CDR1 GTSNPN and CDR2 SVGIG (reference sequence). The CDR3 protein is CAWSLAYNQPQHF. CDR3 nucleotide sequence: TGTGCCTGGAGTCTGGCTTACAATCAGCCCCAGCATTTT.

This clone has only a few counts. CDR3 sequence reads: CASSKETGQPQHF. In DNA form, the CDR3 reads TGTGCCAGCAGCAAGGAGACAGGACAGCCCCAGCATTTT. The rearrangement links TRBV5-6 to TRBJ1-5; the D gene is possibly TRBD1 (6 bases). In germline, CDR1 is SGHDT, CDR2 YYEEEE. This CDR3 contains 13 residues. Deletions cut 4 bases from V and 7 bases from J, with 12 bases between.

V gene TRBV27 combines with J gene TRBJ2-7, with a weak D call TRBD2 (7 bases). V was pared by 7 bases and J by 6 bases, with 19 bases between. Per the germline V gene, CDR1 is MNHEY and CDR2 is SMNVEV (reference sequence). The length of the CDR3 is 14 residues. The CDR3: CASTIGRGASEQYF. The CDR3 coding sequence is TGTGCCAGCACCATCGGACGGGGGGCCAGCGAGCAGTACTTC.

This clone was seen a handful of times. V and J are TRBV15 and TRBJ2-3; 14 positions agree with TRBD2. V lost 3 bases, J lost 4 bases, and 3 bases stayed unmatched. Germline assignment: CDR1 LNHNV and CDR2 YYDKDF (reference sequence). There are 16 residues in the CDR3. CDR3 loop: CATSSPGLAGADTQYF. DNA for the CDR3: TGTGCCACCAGCAGCCCGGGACTAGCGGGAGCAGATACGCAGTATTTT.

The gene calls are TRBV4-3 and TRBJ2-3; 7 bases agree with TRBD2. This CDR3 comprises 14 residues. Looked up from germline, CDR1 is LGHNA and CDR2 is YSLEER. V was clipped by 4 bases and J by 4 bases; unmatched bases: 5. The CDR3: CASSLGLLADTQYF. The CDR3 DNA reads TGCGCCAGCAGCCTGGGACTATTAGCAGATACGCAGTATTTT.

CDR3 loop: CASSPSPGQHTLEQYF. The DNA of the CDR3 is TGTGCCAGCAGCCCATCCCCGGGACAGCACACCCTCGAGCAGTACTTC. The chain carries TRBV5-4 and TRBJ2-7; the match to TRBD1 covers 7 bases. Germline lookup yields CDR1 SGHNT and CDR2 YYREEE (reference sequence). The V and J ends lost 4 bases and 6 bases, in that order; junction bases with no gene match: 16. The length of the CDR3 is 16 residues.